This TCR beta chain was sequenced for a study of blood T cell repertoires in COVID-19. The wider study: Acute-phase and convalescent COVID-19 samples originated in the United States, Italy and Spain. The analysed material was cDNA or gDNA that came from T cells, B-cell-depleted T cells, or PBMCs.

During active infection, Seattle patients enrolled and were then monitored through disease. Using immunoSEQ multiplex PCR, the repertoire was profiled, and TCRdb retains in-frame clones only, with some absent. Here the sample spans just under 350,000 clones, roughly 86% being singletons. Germline V CDR1 and CDR2: KGHSH, LQKENI. The CDR3 totals 14 residues. V lost 6 bases to trimming and J lost 5 bases, with 16 bases between them. This chain connects TRBV18 to TRBJ1-1, with a weak D call TRBD1 (5 bases). Source material: peripheral blood. This sequence originates from a woman in her 70s with COVID-19, enrolled during active disease. The CDR3 is CASSTEGLVTEAFF. The CDR3 nucleotides are TGTGCCAGCTCCACGGAGGGGCTGGTTACTGAAGCTTTCTTT.